The TCR beta chain under discussion was sequenced for a study of T cell repertoires in cytomegalovirus infection. Background on the study: Public TCR beta signatures indicated both CMV infection and matching HLA type.

TCRdb re-analysed the reads in MiXCR, keeping a single row per CDR3 protein. The sample carries approximately 500,000 distinct CDR3 sequences, 11% recorded once. Germline V lookup: CDR1 SNHLY, CDR2 FYNNEI. This CDR3 comprises 16 residues. V was shortened by 4 bases and J by 0 bases, with 10 bases between the two germline ends. The source of this sequence is a human donor in good health (CMV status not recorded). Some clones in this sample may be carry-over from other donors' samples. Source material: PBMCs. This rearrangement joins TRBV2 to TRBJ2-6; D may be TRBD1 (5 bases). This CDR3 is CASSGGTLSGANVLTF. CDR3 nucleotides: TGTGCCAGCAGTGGGGGCACCCTCTCTGGGGCCAACGTCCTGACTTTC. Variable domain in full (rest from reference TRBV2 and TRBJ2-6): EPEVTQTPSHQVTQMGQEVILRCVPISNHLYFYWYRQILGQKVEFLVSFYNNEISEKSEIFDDQFSVERPDGSNFTLKIRSTKLEDSAMYFCASSGGTLSGANVLTFGAGSRLTVL.